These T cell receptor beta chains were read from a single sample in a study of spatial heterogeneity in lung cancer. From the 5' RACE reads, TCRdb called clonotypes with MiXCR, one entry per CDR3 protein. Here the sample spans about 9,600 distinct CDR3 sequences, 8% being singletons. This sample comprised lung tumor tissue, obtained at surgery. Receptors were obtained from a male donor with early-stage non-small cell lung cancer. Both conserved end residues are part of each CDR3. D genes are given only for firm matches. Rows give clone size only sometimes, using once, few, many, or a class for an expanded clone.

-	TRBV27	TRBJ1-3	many	CASSLNGGPGNTIYF	TGTGCCAGCAGTTTAAATGGGGGACCTGGAAACACCATATATTTT
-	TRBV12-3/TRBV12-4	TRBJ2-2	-	CASSSRTVKGTGELFF	TGTGCCAGCAGTTCAAGGACAGTCAAGGGAACCGGGGAGCTGTTTTTT
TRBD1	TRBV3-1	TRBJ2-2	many	CASSQEQGNGNGELFF	TGTGCCAGCAGCCAAGAACAGGGGAATGGAAACGGGGAGCTGTTTTTT
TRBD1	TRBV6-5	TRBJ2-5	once	CASSYNDREETQYF	TGTGCCAGCAGTTACAATGACAGGGAGGAGACCCAGTACTTC
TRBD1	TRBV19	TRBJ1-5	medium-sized	CASIAGGRGNQPQHF	TGTGCCAGTATAGCAGGGGGCAGGGGCAATCAGCCCCAGCATTTT
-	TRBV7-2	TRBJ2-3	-	CASSLNRKDTQYF	TGTGCCAGCAGCTTGAACAGGAAGGATACGCAGTATTTT
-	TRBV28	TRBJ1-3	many	CASSSRNSGNTIYF	TGTGCCAGCAGTTCCAGGAACTCTGGAAACACCATATATTTT
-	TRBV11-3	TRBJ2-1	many	CASSLDLGHEQFF	TGTGCCAGCAGCTTAGACCTGGGTCATGAGCAGTTCTTC
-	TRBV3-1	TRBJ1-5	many	CASSPRRDSFTQHF	TGTGCCAGCAGCCCCCGTCGGGACTCCTTTACCCAGCATTTT
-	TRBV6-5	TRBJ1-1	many	CASSYGRGSTEAFF	TGTGCCAGCAGTTACGGGAGGGGGAGCACTGAAGCTTTCTTT
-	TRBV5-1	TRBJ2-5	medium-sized	CASSLVVKGRETQYF	TGCGCCAGCAGCTTGGTTGTGAAGGGCCGGGAGACCCAGTACTTC
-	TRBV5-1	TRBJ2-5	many	CASNQGPGETQYF	TGCGCCAGCAATCAGGGGCCGGGGGAGACCCAGTACTTC
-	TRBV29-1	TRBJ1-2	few	CSVPRTRGANYGYTF	TGCAGCGTTCCTCGAACTCGGGGGGCTAACTATGGCTACACCTTC
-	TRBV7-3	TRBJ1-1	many	CASSANGQMNTEAFF	TGTGCCAGCAGCGCAAATGGACAGATGAACACTGAAGCTTTCTTT
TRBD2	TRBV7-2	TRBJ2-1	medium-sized	CASSLDASGVYNEQFF	TGTGCCAGCAGCTTAGATGCTAGCGGGGTCTACAATGAGCAGTTCTTC
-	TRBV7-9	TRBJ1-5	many	CASSLSGYSNQPQHF	TGTGCCAGCAGCTTAAGCGGATATAGCAATCAGCCCCAGCATTTT
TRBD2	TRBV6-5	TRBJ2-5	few	CASKGAGGRAKETQYF	TGTGCCAGCAAGGGTGCGGGAGGACGAGCGAAGGAGACCCAGTACTTC
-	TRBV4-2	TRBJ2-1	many	CASSQGIGGSFNEQFF	TGTGCCAGCAGTCAAGGTATAGGAGGCTCTTTCAATGAGCAGTTCTTC
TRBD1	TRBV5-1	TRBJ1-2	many	CASSLGTGTNYGYTF	TGCGCCAGCAGCTTGGGGACAGGCACTAACTATGGCTACACCTTC
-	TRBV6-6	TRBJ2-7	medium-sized	CASSYGPVGFRGTEQYF	TGTGCCAGCAGTTACGGTCCGGTGGGCTTCAGGGGAACCGAGCAGTACTTC
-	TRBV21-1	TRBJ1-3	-	CASSKLKGGHYSGNTIYF	TGTGCCAGCAGCAAATTGAAGGGTGGACATTACTCTGGAAACACCATATATTTT
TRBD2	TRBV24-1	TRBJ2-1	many	CATSDYSPSSGGRNNEQFF	TGTGCCACCAGTGACTATTCCCCTTCTAGCGGAGGTAGGAACAATGAGCAGTTCTTC
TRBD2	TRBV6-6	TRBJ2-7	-	CASSSSGGTYEQYF	TGTGCCAGCAGTTCGAGCGGGGGTACCTACGAGCAGTACTTC
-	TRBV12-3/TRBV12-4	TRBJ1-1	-	CASSFLAGTEAFF	TGTGCCAGCAGTTTCCTGGCGGGCACTGAAGCTTTCTTT
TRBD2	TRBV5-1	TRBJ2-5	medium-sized	CASSSGTSIQETQYF	TGCGCCAGCAGCTCCGGGACTAGCATTCAGGAGACCCAGTACTTC
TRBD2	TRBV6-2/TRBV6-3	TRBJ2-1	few	CATQGSSGRNEQFF	TGTGCCACCCAGGGCTCTAGCGGTCGCAATGAGCAGTTCTTC
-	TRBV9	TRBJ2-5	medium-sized	CASSSQLEETQYF	TGTGCCAGCAGCTCCCAGCTGGAAGAGACCCAGTACTTC
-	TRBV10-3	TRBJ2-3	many	CAIRDSLDTQYF	TGTGCCATCAGAGACAGTCTTGATACGCAGTATTTT
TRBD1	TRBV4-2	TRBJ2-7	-	CASSQVGQASSYEQYF	TGTGCCAGCAGCCAAGTGGGACAGGCATCAAGCTACGAGCAGTACTTC
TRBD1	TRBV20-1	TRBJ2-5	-	CSARDLRTGETQYF	TGCAGTGCTAGAGATCTGAGGACAGGAGAGACCCAGTACTTC
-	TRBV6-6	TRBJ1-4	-	CASSYPNLREEKLFF	TGTGCCAGCAGTTACCCGAACCTCAGGGAAGAAAAACTGTTTTTT
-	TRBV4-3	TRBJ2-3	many	CASSQGERGPLTQYF	TGCGCCAGCAGCCAAGGGGAACGGGGCCCCCTAACGCAGTATTTT
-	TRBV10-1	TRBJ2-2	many	CASKTCDGAGTGELFF	TGCGCCAGCAAGACCTGTGATGGGGCGGGGACCGGGGAGCTGTTTTTT
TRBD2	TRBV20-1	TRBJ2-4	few	CSARTSGDAKNIQYF	TGCAGTGCTCGGACTAGCGGGGACGCCAAAAACATTCAGTACTTC
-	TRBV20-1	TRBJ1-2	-	CSAREPTLKGYGYTF	TGCAGTGCTAGAGAACCCACGCTGAAGGGCTATGGCTACACCTTC
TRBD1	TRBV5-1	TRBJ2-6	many	CASSPGTAPLGSGANVLTF	TGCGCCAGCAGCCCGGGGACAGCCCCCCTCGGCTCTGGGGCCAACGTCCTGACTTTC
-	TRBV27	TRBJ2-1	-	CASSLGIGGEQFF	TGTGCCAGCAGTTTGGGGATTGGGGGTGAGCAGTTCTTC
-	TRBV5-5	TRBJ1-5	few	CASSLSRDQPQHF	TGTGCCAGCAGCCTATCCAGGGATCAGCCCCAGCATTTT
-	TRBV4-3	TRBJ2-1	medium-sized	CASSWGRGSEQFF	TGCGCCAGCAGCTGGGGGAGAGGGAGTGAGCAGTTCTTC
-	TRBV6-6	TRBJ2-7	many	CASSSPGTTGYEQYF	TGTGCCAGCAGTTCACCCGGGACCACGGGCTACGAGCAGTACTTC
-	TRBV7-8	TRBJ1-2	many	CASSPGDGGVYGYTF	TGTGCCAGCAGCCCGGGGGACGGTGGGGTCTATGGCTACACCTTC
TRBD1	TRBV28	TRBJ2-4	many	CASSSRDRKNIQYF	TGTGCCAGCAGTTCCCGGGACAGGAAAAACATTCAGTACTTC
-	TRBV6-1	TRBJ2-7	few	CASSEGPGTYEQYF	TGTGCCAGCAGTGAAGGTCCTGGGACCTACGAGCAGTACTTC
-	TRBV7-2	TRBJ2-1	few	CASSWQVSSYNEQFF	TGTGCCAGCAGCTGGCAAGTGAGCTCCTACAATGAGCAGTTCTTC
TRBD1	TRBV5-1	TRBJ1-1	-	CASSLTTPGQGGTEAFF	TGCGCCAGCAGCTTGACCACGCCGGGACAGGGTGGCACTGAAGCTTTCTTT
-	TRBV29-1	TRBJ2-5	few	CSVSWGTQETQYF	TGCAGCGTTAGTTGGGGCACCCAAGAGACCCAGTACTTC
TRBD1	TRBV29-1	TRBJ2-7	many	CSVGGQGAWEQYF	TGCAGCGTTGGGGGACAGGGGGCGTGGGAGCAGTACTTC
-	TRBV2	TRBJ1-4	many	CASSEWGAGEKLFF	TGTGCCAGCAGTGAATGGGGGGCCGGTGAAAAACTGTTTTTT
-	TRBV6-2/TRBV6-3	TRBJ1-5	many	CASSLGANQPQHF	TGTGCCAGCTCCCTCGGGGCCAATCAGCCCCAGCATTTT
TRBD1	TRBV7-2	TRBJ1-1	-	CASSKAGQGSMYTEAFF	TGTGCCAGCAGCAAGGCTGGACAGGGAAGTATGTACACTGAAGCTTTCTTT
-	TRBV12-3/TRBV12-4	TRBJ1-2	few	CASSEGRGSNYGYTF	TGTGCCAGCAGTGAAGGGAGGGGCAGCAACTATGGCTACACCTTC
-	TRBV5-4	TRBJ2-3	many	CASSLERVTDTQYF	TGTGCCAGCAGCTTGGAACGGGTCACAGATACGCAGTATTTT
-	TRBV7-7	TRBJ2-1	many	CASSLHGTGEQFF	TGTGCCAGCAGCTTACACGGAACTGGGGAGCAGTTCTTC
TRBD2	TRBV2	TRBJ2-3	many	CASSERASGREQYF	TGTGCCAGCAGTGAACGGGCTAGCGGGAGAGAGCAGTATTTT